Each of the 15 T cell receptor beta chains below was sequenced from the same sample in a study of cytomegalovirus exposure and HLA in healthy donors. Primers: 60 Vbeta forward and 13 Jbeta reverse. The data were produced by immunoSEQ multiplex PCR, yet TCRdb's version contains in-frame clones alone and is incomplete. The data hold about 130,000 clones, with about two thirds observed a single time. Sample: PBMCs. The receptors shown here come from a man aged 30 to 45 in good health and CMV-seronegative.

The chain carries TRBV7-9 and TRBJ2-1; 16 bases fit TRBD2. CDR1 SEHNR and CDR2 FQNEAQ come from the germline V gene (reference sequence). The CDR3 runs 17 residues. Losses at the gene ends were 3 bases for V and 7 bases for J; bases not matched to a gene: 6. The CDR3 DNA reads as TGTGCCAGCAGCTTGGGGACTAGCGGGGGGGCACGGAATGAGCAGTTCTTC. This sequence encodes CASSLGTSGGARNEQFF.

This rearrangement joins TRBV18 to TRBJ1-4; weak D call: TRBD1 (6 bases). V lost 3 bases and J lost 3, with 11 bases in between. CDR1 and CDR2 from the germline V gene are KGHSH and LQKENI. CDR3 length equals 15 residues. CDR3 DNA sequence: TGTGCCAGCTCACCTACAGGGCTTCCTAATGAAAAACTGTTTTTT. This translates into CASSPTGLPNEKLFF.

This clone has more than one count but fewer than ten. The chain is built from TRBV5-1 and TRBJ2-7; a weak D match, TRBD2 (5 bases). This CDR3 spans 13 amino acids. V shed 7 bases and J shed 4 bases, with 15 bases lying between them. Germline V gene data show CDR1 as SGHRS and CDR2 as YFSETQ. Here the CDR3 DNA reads TGCGCCAGCGGCGACTCGGGGAATTACGAGCAGTACTTC. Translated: CASGDSGNYEQYF.

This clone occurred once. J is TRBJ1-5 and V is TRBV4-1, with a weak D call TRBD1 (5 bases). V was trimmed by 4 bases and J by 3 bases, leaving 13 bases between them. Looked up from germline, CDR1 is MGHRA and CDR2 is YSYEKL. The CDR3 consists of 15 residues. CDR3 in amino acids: CASSLPEGYNQPQHF. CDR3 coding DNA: TGCGCCAGCAGCCTCCCGGAGGGGTACAATCAGCCCCAGCATTTT.

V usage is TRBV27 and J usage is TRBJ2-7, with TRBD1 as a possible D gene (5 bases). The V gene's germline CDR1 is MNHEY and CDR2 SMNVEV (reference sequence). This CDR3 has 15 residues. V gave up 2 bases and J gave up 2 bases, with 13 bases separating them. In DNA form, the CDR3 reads TGTGCCAGCAGTTTAGGGGCCGACTTAGCCTACGAGCAGTACTTC. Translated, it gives CASSLGADLAYEQYF.

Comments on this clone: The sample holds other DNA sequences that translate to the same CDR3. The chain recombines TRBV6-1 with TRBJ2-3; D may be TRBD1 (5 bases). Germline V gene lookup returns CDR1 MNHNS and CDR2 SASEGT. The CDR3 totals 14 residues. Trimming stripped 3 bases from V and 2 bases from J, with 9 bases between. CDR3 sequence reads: CASSDRTFTDTQYF. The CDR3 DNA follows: TGTGCCAGCAGTGACCGGACATTCACAGATACGCAGTATTTT.

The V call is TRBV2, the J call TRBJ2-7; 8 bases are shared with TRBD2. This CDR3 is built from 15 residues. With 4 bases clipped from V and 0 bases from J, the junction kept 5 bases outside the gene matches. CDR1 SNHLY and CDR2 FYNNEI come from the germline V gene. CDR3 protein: CASSGRRGDSYEQYF. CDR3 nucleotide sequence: TGTGCCAGCAGTGGTCGGCGGGGGGACTCCTACGAGCAGTACTTC. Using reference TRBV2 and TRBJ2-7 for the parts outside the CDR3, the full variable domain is EPEVTQTPSHQVTQMGQEVILRCVPISNHLYFYWYRQILGQKVEFLVSFYNNEISEKSEIFDDQFSVERPDGSNFTLKIRSTKLEDSAMYFCASSGRRGDSYEQYFGPGTRLTVT.

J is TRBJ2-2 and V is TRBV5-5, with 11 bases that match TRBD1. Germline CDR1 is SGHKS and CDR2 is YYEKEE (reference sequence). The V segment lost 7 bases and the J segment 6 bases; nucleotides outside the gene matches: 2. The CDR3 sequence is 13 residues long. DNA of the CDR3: TGTGCCAGCGGACAGGGGGCTGCCGGGGAGCTGTTTTTT. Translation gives CASGQGAAGELFF.

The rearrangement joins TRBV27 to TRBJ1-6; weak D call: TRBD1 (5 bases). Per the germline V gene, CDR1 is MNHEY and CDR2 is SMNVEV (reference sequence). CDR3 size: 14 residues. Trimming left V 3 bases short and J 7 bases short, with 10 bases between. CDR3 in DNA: TGTGCCAGCAGTTTCGCCAGGGAAAATTCACCCCTCCACTTT. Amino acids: CASSFARENSPLHF.

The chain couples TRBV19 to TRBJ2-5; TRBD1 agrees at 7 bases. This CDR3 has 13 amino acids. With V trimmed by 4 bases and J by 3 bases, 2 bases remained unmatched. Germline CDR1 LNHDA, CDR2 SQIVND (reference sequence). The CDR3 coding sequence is TGTGCCAGTAGTACAGACAGGGAAGAGACCCAGTACTTC. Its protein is CASSTDREETQYF.

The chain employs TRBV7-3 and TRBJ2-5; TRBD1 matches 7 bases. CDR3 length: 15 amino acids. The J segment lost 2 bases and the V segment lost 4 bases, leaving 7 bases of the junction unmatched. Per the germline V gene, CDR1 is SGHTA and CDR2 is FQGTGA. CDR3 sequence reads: CASSSGTAIQETQYF. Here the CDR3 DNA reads TGTGCCAGCAGCTCGGGGACAGCCATACAAGAGACCCAGTACTTC. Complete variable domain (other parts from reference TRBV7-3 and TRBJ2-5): GAGVSQTPSNKVTEKGKYVELRCDPISGHTALYWYRQSLGQGPEFLIYFQGTGAADDSGLPNDRFFAVRPEGSVSTLKIQRTERGDSAVYLCASSSGTAIQETQYFGPGTRLLVL.

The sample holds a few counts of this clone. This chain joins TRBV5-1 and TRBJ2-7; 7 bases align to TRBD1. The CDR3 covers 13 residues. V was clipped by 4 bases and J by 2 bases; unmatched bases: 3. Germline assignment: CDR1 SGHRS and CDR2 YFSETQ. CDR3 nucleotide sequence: TGCGCCAGCAGCAATGGACAGGCCTACGAGCAGTACTTC. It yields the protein CASSNGQAYEQYF.

The CDR3 DNA sequence: TGTGCCTGGAGCGCAGATAGCAATCAGCCCCAGCATTTT. This encodes CAWSADSNQPQHF. The chain joins TRBV30 to TRBJ1-5; D is undetermined. The V end was cut by 3 bases, the J end by 0 bases, with 6 bases between. CDR1 and CDR2 (germline): GTSNPN, SVGIG (reference sequence). The CDR3 totals 13 residues. Together with reference TRBV30 and TRBJ1-5, the CDR3 gives the full variable domain: SQTIHQWPATLVQPVGSPLSLECTVEGTSNPNLYWYRQAAGRGLQLLFYSVGIGQISSEVPQNLSASRPQDRQFILSSKKLLLSDSGFYLCAWSADSNQPQHFGDGTRLSIL.

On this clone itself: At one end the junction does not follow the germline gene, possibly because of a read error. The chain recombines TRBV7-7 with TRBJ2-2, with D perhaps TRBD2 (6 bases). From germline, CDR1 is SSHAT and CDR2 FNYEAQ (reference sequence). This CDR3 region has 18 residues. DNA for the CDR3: TGTGCTAGCAGCGAAAACGGAGTGGGACTGATAAACACCGGGGAGCTGTTTTTT. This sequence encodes CASSENGVGLINTGELFF.

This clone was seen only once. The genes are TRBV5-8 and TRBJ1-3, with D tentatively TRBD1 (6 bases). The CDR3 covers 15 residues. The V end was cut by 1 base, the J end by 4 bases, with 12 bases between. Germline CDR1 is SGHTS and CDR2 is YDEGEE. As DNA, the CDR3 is TGTGCCAGCAGCTTGACAGGGCCCCCGGGAAACACCATATATTTT. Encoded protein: CASSLTGPPGNTIYF.